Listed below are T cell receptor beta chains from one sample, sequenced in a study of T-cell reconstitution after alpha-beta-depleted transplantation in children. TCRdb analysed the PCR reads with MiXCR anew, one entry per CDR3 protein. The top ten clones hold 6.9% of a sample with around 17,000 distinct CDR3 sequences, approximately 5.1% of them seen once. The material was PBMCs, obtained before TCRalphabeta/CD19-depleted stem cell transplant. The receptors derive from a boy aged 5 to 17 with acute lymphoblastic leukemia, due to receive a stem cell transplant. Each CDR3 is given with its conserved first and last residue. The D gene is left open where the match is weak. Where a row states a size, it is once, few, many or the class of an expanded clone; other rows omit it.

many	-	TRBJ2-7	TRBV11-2	TGTGCCAGCAGCGCCCTCAGGGGCTCCTACGAGCAGTACTTC	CASSALRGSYEQYF
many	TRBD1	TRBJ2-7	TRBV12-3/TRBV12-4	TGTGCCAGCAGTCCCGAGGGGGCCGTTTTTCGTCATGAGCAGTACTTC	CASSPEGAVFRHEQYF
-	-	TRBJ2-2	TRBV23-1	TGTGCCAGCAGCCCTGGACAGAGATCCGGGGAGCTGTTTTTT	CASSPGQRSGELFF
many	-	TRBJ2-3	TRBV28	TGTGCCAGCAGTTCAGGGACTGATCAGTCAGATACGCAGTATTTT	CASSSGTDQSDTQYF
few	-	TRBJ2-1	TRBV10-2	TGCGCCAGCAGTGATACGCCAGGGTACAATGAGCAGTTCTTC	CASSDTPGYNEQFF
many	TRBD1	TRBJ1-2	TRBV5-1	TGCGCCAGCAGCCCCCGGACAGGGGACCCGGATGGCTACACCTTC	CASSPRTGDPDGYTF
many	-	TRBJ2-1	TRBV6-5	TGTGCCAGCAGTTACTCGATCCGGAATGAGCAGTTCTTC	CASSYSIRNEQFF
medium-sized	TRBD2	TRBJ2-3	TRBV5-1	TGCGCCAGCAGCTTGGAACTAGCGGGAGCAGATACGCAGTATTTT	CASSLELAGADTQYF
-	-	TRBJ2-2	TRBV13	TGTGCCAGCGGCCGTGGGCAGCGAACCGGGGAGCTGTTTTTT	CASGRGQRTGELFF
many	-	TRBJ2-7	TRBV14	TGTGCCAGCAGCAAGCGGGACAGCACCTCCTACGAGCAGTACTTC	CASSKRDSTSYEQYF
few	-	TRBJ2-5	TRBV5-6	TGTGCCAGCAGCTCCCTGCTCCTTCCAGAGACCCAGTACTTC	CASSSLLLPETQYF
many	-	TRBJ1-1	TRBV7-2	TGTGCCAGCAGCCTGGACATGCGGACTGAAGCTTTCTTT	CASSLDMRTEAFF
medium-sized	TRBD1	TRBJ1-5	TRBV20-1	TGCAGTGCTAGAGAGTTGCCAGGGGGTACCAATCAGCCCCAGCATTTT	CSARELPGGTNQPQHF
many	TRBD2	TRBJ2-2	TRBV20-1	TGCAGTGCTAGAAGATCCCCTAGCGGACACACCGGGGAGCTGTTTTTT	CSARRSPSGHTGELFF
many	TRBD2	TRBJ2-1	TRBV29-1	TGCAGCGCCGCGCGGACTAGCGGGAGGGCATCTGAGCAGTTCTTC	CSAARTSGRASEQFF
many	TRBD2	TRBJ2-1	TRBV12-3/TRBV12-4	TGTGCCAGCAGTTTTAGCGGGAGGGCCAATGAGCAGTTCTTC	CASSFSGRANEQFF
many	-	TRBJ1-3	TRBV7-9	TGTGCCAGCAGCCCGGACGGTCTTACTGGAAACACCATATATTTT	CASSPDGLTGNTIYF
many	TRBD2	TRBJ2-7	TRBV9	TGTGCCAGCAGCGGTAGCTCCGCTAGCGGATTCTACGAGCAGTACTTC	CASSGSSASGFYEQYF
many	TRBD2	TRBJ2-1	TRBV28	TGTGCCAGCAGTTTCGGCGGGAGGCCCCCGAATGAGCAGTTCTTC	CASSFGGRPPNEQFF
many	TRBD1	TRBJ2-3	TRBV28	TGTGCCAGCAGTTTGCCTCTAAGGCCAGGGGGTATTAAAGATACGCAGTATTTT	CASSLPLRPGGIKDTQYF
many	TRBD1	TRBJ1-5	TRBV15	TGTGCCACCAGCAGTGACAGGGGGCCCCTAGTACCCCAGCATTTT	CATSSDRGPLVPQHF
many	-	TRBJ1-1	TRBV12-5	TGTGCTAGTGGTCCCCATTCCCGGGCCGCAAACACTGAAGCTTTCTTT	CASGPHSRAANTEAFF